This T cell receptor (beta chain) was recovered during a study of blood T cells in healthy people across ages. As for the study in general: Researchers report that template switching captured about one barcoded beta molecule per two T cells. Study-wide points: Donor CMV status, an unknown factor, possibly confounded changes in expanded clonotypes. A conclusive naive versus antigen-experienced comparison was prevented by the unsorted PBMCs.

Russia was home to the donors, healthy Caucasian individuals aged roughly 6 to 90. On this clonotype: Its antigen is not identified.

Primers used in a second PCR of about 6 to 11 cycles were a sample-barcoded 5' primer and a J-beta primer mix. TCRdb independently ran MiXCR on the 5' RACE reads; one entry per CDR3 protein. The table lists fewer than 2 million distinct CDR3 sequences, about two fifths of them singletons. The sequenced sample consisted of blood. The clonotype was recovered from a human donor in good health.

CDR3 amino acids: CASSQRDRGYNEQYF. The DNA of the CDR3 is TGTGCCAGCAGCCAAAGGGACAGGGGTTACAATGAGCAGTACTTC. The rearrangement links TRBV3-1 to TRBJ2-4; 10 bases map to TRBD1. The CDR3 has 15 amino acids. V lost 2 bases, J lost 13 bases, and 11 bases stayed unmatched. In germline, CDR1 is LGHDT, CDR2 YNNKEL (reference sequence).